The 27 T cell receptor beta chains below come from one sample, sequenced in a study of T cell changes during pregnancy in multiple sclerosis. Profiled with immunoSEQ multiplex PCR; TCRdb holds only in-frame clones, not every one. This repertoire shows roughly 47,000 clones, 90% to 95% found once; its top ten account for 5.5%. This sample comprised CD8+ T cells from peripheral blood mononuclear cells, obtained before pregnancy. Every receptor here comes from a female donor with multiple sclerosis, enrolled in a pregnancy study.

The chain is built from TRBV6-1 and TRBJ2-5; 9 bases align to TRBD2. The CDR3 length is 16 residues. The V gene's germline CDR1 is MNHNS and CDR2 SASEGT. V gave up 1 base and J gave up 4 bases; unmatched junction bases: 7. This CDR3 reads CASSEGLAGAPETQYF. The CDR3 DNA reads TGTGCCAGCAGTGAAGGGTTAGCGGGAGCCCCAGAGACCCAGTACTTC.

The chain carries TRBV19 and TRBJ2-7; 8 bases map to TRBD2. The V gene end was trimmed by 6 bases and the J gene end by 3 bases; junction bases not matched to a gene: 7. CDR3 length: 14 amino acids. Germline V gene data show CDR1 as LNHDA and CDR2 as SQIVND (reference sequence). CDR3 coding DNA: TGTGCCAGTAGCCACGGCGGGGGGTACTACGAGCAGTACTTC. It encodes CASSHGGGYYEQYF.

This chain connects TRBV30 to TRBJ2-2; D not certain. The CDR3 spans 11 residues. Germline V CDR1 and CDR2: GTSNPN, SVGIG (reference sequence). Trimming took 2 bases from V and 5 from J, leaving 3 bases between them. CDR3 in DNA: TGTGCCTGGAGTTCGACCGGGGAGCTGTTTTTT. Amino acid sequence: CAWSSTGELFF.

The CDR3 protein is CASSLLGLATYEQYF. The CDR3 DNA follows: TGCGCCAGCAGCTTACTGGGACTAGCCACCTACGAGCAGTACTTC. V usage is TRBV5-1 and J usage is TRBJ2-7; 9 bases line up with TRBD2. With 2 bases clipped from V and 2 bases from J, the junction kept 5 bases outside the gene matches. CDR1 and CDR2 (germline): SGHRS, YFSETQ. The CDR3 has 15 residues.

The V gene is TRBV27, the J gene TRBJ1-4; TRBD1 matches at 12 bases. The CDR3 spans 17 residues. The germline V gene has CDR1 MNHEY and CDR2 SMNVEV (reference sequence). V trimming: 0 bases; J trimming: 11 bases; junction bases outside the gene matches: 10. CDR3: CASSLSMVRDRGRKLFF. As DNA, the CDR3 is TGTGCCAGCAGTTTATCGATGGTACGGGACAGGGGGCGGAAACTGTTTTTT.

The chain couples TRBV6-1 to TRBJ2-7, with TRBD1 matching over 7 bases. Germline assignment: CDR1 MNHNS and CDR2 SASEGT. This CDR3 contains 14 residues. The V gene end was trimmed by 0 bases and the J gene end by 3 bases; junction bases not matched to a gene: 2. DNA of the CDR3: TGTGCCAGCAGTGAAGCGCCAGGGGGCTACGAGCAGTACTTC. It codes for CASSEAPGGYEQYF.

This clone showed up just once. The chain combines TRBV19 with TRBJ2-7; TRBD1 agrees at 8 bases. J was trimmed by 2 bases and V by 4 bases; bases with no gene match: 7. Germline V gene data show CDR1 as LNHDA and CDR2 as SQIVND (reference sequence). The length of the CDR3 is 15 residues. The CDR3 region is CASSKRQGRAYEQYF. As DNA, the CDR3 is TGTGCCAGTAGTAAGAGACAGGGGCGAGCCTACGAGCAGTACTTC.

The gene calls are TRBV20-1 and TRBJ2-7; D gene unclear. The CDR3 is 11 residues long. Germline V lookup: CDR1 DFQATT, CDR2 SNEGSKA (reference sequence). The ends were cut back, 4 bases at V and 4 bases at J, with 8 bases in the middle. The CDR3 region is CSAKARYEQYF. CDR3 bases: TGCAGTGCTAAAGCTAGGTACGAGCAGTACTTC.

The gene calls are TRBV15 and TRBJ2-7; perhaps TRBD2 as D (6 bases). Deletions cut 4 bases from V and 0 bases from J, with 13 bases between. There are 15 residues in the CDR3. Germline-derived CDR1 and CDR2 are LNHNV and YYDKDF (reference sequence). Written as DNA, the CDR3 is TGTGCCACCAGCATATCCCGGGACTTCTCCTACGAGCAGTACTTC. Its translation: CATSISRDFSYEQYF. Together with reference TRBV15 and TRBJ2-7, the CDR3 gives the full variable domain: DAMVIQNPRYQVTQFGKPVTLSCSQTLNHNVMYWYQQKSSQAPKLLFHYYDKDFNNEADTPDNFQSRRPNTSFCFLDIRSPGLGDTAMYLCATSISRDFSYEQYFGPGTRLTVT.

V and J are TRBV6-1 and TRBJ2-3, with TRBD1 matching over 10 bases. This CDR3 spans 13 amino acids. CDR1 is MNHNS and CDR2 is SASEGT in the germline V gene. With V trimmed by 10 bases and J by 5 bases, 6 bases remained unmatched. The CDR3: CATSTGGIDTQYF. The CDR3 nucleotides are TGTGCCACCTCGACAGGGGGCATAGATACGCAGTATTTT.

The V and J genes are TRBV11-2 and TRBJ1-2; 7 nucleotides match TRBD1. J gave up 4 bases and V 7 bases, and 15 bases lay outside the gene matches. The CDR3 loop spans 16 amino acids. The germline gives CDR1 SGHAT, CDR2 FQNNGV. DNA of the CDR3: TGTGCCAGCACCGGAGACAGGGTCGAGGTCGCCTATGGCTACACCTTC. Residues: CASTGDRVEVAYGYTF.

The chain couples TRBV10-1 to TRBJ2-5; 8 bases map to TRBD2. J was trimmed by 9 bases and V by 6 bases; bases with no gene match: 12. CDR1 is WNHNN, CDR2 SYGVQD, per germline (reference sequence). The CDR3 is 14 residues long. CDR3 protein: CASRESGTSGPQYF. The CDR3 DNA follows: TGCGCCAGCAGAGAATCCGGGACTAGTGGTCCCCAGTACTTC.

The CDR3 DNA sequence: TGTGCCATCAGTGTCGGACTAGCGGGGGCCGTGGGGAATGAGCAGTTCTTC. Protein: CAISVGLAGAVGNEQFF. J is TRBJ2-1 and V is TRBV10-3; 13 bases fit TRBD2. The ends lost 4 bases at V and 7 bases at J; junction bases unmatched: 10. The CDR3 is made up of 17 amino acids. Germline lookup yields CDR1 ENHRY and CDR2 SYGVKD.

The CDR3 loop is CASSLSESGRAHEQYF. The CDR3 region has the DNA TGTGCCAGCAGCTTAAGTGAGAGCGGGAGGGCCCATGAGCAGTACTTC. The V gene is TRBV7-9, the J gene TRBJ2-7; 10 nucleotides match TRBD2. The ends lost 2 bases at V and 7 bases at J; junction bases unmatched: 11. The germline V gene has CDR1 SEHNR and CDR2 FQNEAQ (reference sequence). This CDR3 is 16 amino acids long.

The V and J genes are TRBV11-2 and TRBJ2-7; 7 bases match TRBD2. Germline V gene sequence: CDR1 SGHAT, CDR2 FQNNGV. V shed 4 bases and J 3 bases; nucleotides not matched to a gene: 6. This CDR3 is built from 14 residues. CDR3 sequence: CASSWGGGDYEQYF. The CDR3 region has the DNA TGTGCCAGCAGCTGGGGGGGAGGGGACTACGAGCAGTACTTC.

The chain is built from TRBV27 and TRBJ2-1; no definite D call. Trimming took 3 bases from V and 9 from J, leaving 6 bases between them. Germline values: CDR1 MNHEY, CDR2 SMNVEV (reference sequence). The CDR3 runs to 11 residues. CDR3 nucleotides: TGTGCCAGCAGTTTCTACGGTGAGCAGTTCTTC. It encodes CASSFYGEQFF.

CDR3 in amino acids: CAWSESGLANEQYF. The CDR3 coding sequence is TGTGCCTGGAGTGAATCAGGACTAGCCAACGAGCAGTACTTC. V and J are TRBV30 and TRBJ2-7; 8 bases align to TRBD2. V gave up 1 base and J gave up 5 bases; unmatched junction bases: 7. The CDR3 spans 14 residues. CDR1 and CDR2 from the germline V gene are GTSNPN and SVGIG (reference sequence).

The chain couples TRBV7-9 to TRBJ2-7, with TRBD2 identical over 11 bases. V lost 7 bases and J lost 3; bases outside the gene matches: 5. The CDR3 extends over 14 amino acids. Germline values: CDR1 SEHNR, CDR2 FQNEAQ (reference sequence). CDR3 protein: CASNKGTSGYEQYF. DNA for the CDR3: TGTGCCAGCAACAAGGGGACTAGCGGCTACGAGCAGTACTTC. The variable domain in full, with the rest retrieved from reference TRBV7-9 and TRBJ2-7, is DTGVSQNPRHKITKRGQNVTFRCDPISEHNRLYWYRQTLGQGPEFLTYFQNEAQLEKSRLLSDRFSAERPKGSFSTLEIQRTEQGDSAMYLCASNKGTSGYEQYFGPGTRLTVT.

The chain joins TRBV25-1 to TRBJ2-5; 7 bases agree with TRBD1. This CDR3 has 13 amino acids. Germline values: CDR1 MGHDK, CDR2 SYGVNS. The J segment lost 5 bases and the V segment lost 3 bases, leaving 3 bases of the junction unmatched. CDR3 region: CASSDDRVETQYF. The CDR3 bases are TGTGCCAGCAGTGACGACAGGGTCGAGACCCAGTACTTC.

This clone was seen just once. The chain uses TRBV27 and TRBJ2-7; D may be TRBD2 (6 bases). The V end lost 6 bases, the J end lost 2 bases, and 17 bases lay between the germline ends. The CDR3 is 15 residues long. Per germline, CDR1 MNHEY and CDR2 SMNVEV (reference sequence). Here the CDR3 reads CASRLTGLGAYEQYF. Here the CDR3 DNA reads TGTGCCAGCAGACTTACGGGACTCGGGGCCTACGAGCAGTACTTC.

The chain is built from TRBV10-2 and TRBJ1-1; TRBD1 aligns across 8 bases. Germline loops: CDR1 WSHSY, CDR2 SAAADI. Trimming removed 2 bases from V and 2 bases from J; junction bases left unmatched: 7. The CDR3 spans 16 residues. The CDR3 DNA sequence: TGCGCCAGCAGTGAGGATCAGGGGGCAGCCAACACTGAAGCTTTCTTT. Protein sequence: CASSEDQGAANTEAFF.

This rearrangement joins TRBV14 to TRBJ1-1, with D possibly TRBD1 on 6 matching bases. V was pared by 3 bases and J by 0 bases, with 8 bases between. There are 14 residues in the CDR3. Germline values: CDR1 SGHDN, CDR2 FVKESK. The CDR3 coding sequence is TGTGCCAGCAGCCAGGACAGCATGAACACTGAAGCTTTCTTT. This encodes CASSQDSMNTEAFF.

This clone was detected only once. CDR3 DNA sequence: TGTGCCAGCAGCCAGATCGCGGGGGGCCAAGAGACCCAGTACTTC. Translated, it gives CASSQIAGGQETQYF. The rearrangement links TRBV9 to TRBJ2-5; 8 bases line up with TRBD2. Germline CDR1 SGDLS, CDR2 YYNGEE. V shed 4 bases, J shed 1 base, and the junction held 6 bases outside the gene matches. This CDR3 region has 15 residues.

The genes are TRBV4-2 and TRBJ2-7; a possible D gene is TRBD2 (6 bases). Per the germline V gene, CDR1 is LGHNA and CDR2 is YNFKEQ. Trimming left V 0 bases short and J 3 bases short, with 9 bases between. The CDR3 sequence is 14 residues long. The CDR3 bases are TGTGCCAGCAGCCAAGACAGGGAGGACTACGAGCAGTACTTC. It is translated as CASSQDREDYEQYF.

This clone was detected only once. V usage is TRBV5-8 and J usage is TRBJ2-2; 8 nucleotides align to TRBD1. Germline loops: CDR1 SGHTS, CDR2 YDEGEE. V shed 4 bases, J shed 1 base, and the junction held 3 bases outside the gene matches. The CDR3 has 15 residues. The CDR3 nucleotides are TGTGCCAGCAGCCAAGGACAGGGGAACACCGGGGAGCTGTTTTTT. Protein sequence: CASSQGQGNTGELFF.

This clone was counted a single time. V usage is TRBV2 and J usage is TRBJ1-4; 10 bases agree with TRBD1. The CDR3 covers 13 residues. CDR1 is SNHLY and CDR2 is FYNNEI in the germline V gene. After removal of 6 bases from V and 5 bases from J, the junction contained 0 bases not matched to a gene. The CDR3 DNA sequence: TGTGCCAGCAGGACAGGGGGCAATGAAAAACTGTTTTTT. This gives the protein CASRTGGNEKLFF.

V is TRBV6-1 and J is TRBJ2-7; perhaps TRBD2 as D (6 bases). Germline V gene lookup returns CDR1 MNHNS and CDR2 SASEGT. With 11 bases removed from V and 0 bases from J, the gap between germline ends came to 17 bases. This CDR3 is built from 14 residues. CDR3 in amino acids: CASLPAGRSYEQYF. For the CDR3, the DNA is TGTGCCTCCCTCCCAGCGGGCCGCTCCTACGAGCAGTACTTC.